This entry lists 30 T cell receptor beta chains sequenced from one sample in a study of regulatory and conventional T cells in RAG deficiency. Profiled with immunoSEQ multiplex PCR; TCRdb holds only in-frame clones, not every one. In the table there are more than 8,500 clones, about 95% of which are singletons. Conventional CD4+ T cells were sorted from blood as CD25-low CD127-high cells. Material for sequencing was CD4+ effector T cells sorted from blood. These receptors all stem from a human donor with RAG deficiency presenting as severe combined immunodeficiency.

The chain is built from TRBV6-5 and TRBJ2-7; TRBD1 matches at 10 bases. V was pared by 0 bases and J by 5 bases, with 7 bases of the junction left unmatched. The CDR3 has 16 residues. Per the germline V gene, CDR1 is MNHEY and CDR2 is SVGAGI. CDR3 bases: TGTGCCAGCAGTTACTCTTCCGGGACAGGGGCCCACGAGCAGTACTTC. Amino acids: CASSYSSGTGAHEQYF.

The J gene is TRBJ2-5, the V gene TRBV7-2; D may be TRBD1 or TRBD2 (5 bases each). Looked up from germline, CDR1 is SGHTA and CDR2 is FQGNSA. The V end was cut by 4 bases, the J end by 0 bases, with 6 bases between. The CDR3 has 13 amino acids. CDR3 in amino acids: CASSWDDQETQYF. For the CDR3, the DNA is TGTGCCAGCAGCTGGGACGACCAAGAGACCCAGTACTTC.

The CDR3 loop is CASSQDSQGGPYEQYF. The CDR3 nucleotides read TGCGCCAGCAGCCAAGATAGCCAGGGAGGCCCCTACGAGCAGTACTTC. This sequence joins TRBV4-3 and TRBJ2-7; possibly TRBD2 for D (6 bases). Germline V gene lookup returns CDR1 LGHNA and CDR2 YSLEER. This CDR3 is 16 amino acids long. Trimming took 0 bases from V and 2 from J, leaving 14 bases between them.

The chain recombines TRBV27 with TRBJ2-5, with TRBD2 identical over 7 bases. There are 16 residues in the CDR3. The germline V gene encodes CDR1 MNHEY and CDR2 SMNVEV (reference sequence). V was pared by 1 base and J by 2 bases, with 7 bases of the junction left unmatched. CDR3 bases: TGTGCCAGCAGTTTATTGGGGGGAGGGCCACAAGAGACCCAGTACTTC. Translating gives CASSLLGGGPQETQYF.

This rearrangement joins TRBV30 to TRBJ2-1; D unclear. CDR3 size: 15 residues. Germline CDR1 reads GTSNPN; CDR2 reads SVGIG (reference sequence). Trimming pared 0 bases from V and 0 bases from J, leaving 9 bases between. The CDR3 DNA is TGTGCCTGGAGTGTAAGGTGGAGCTCCTACAATGAGCAGTTCTTC. It translates to CAWSVRWSSYNEQFF.

V is TRBV7-3 and J is TRBJ1-1, with D uncertain. Trimming left V 5 bases short and J 0 bases short, with 10 bases between. The CDR3 is 14 amino acids. Germline CDR1 is SGHTA and CDR2 is FQGTGA. CDR3 amino acids: CASSPGPLNTEAFF. The CDR3 DNA sequence: TGTGCCAGCAGCCCCGGACCCTTGAACACTGAAGCTTTCTTT.

This chain links TRBV19 with TRBJ2-1; D gene unclear. The CDR3 has 14 amino acids. Germline-derived CDR1 and CDR2 are LNHDA and SQIVND (reference sequence). With 3 bases removed from V and 2 bases from J, the gap between germline ends came to 8 bases. For the CDR3, the DNA is TGTGCCAGTAGTATCAGAGGTCCCTACAATGAGCAGTTCTTC. Its translation is CASSIRGPYNEQFF.

The rearrangement links TRBV9 to TRBJ1-2; unclear D gene. Trimming took off 5 bases at V and 9 bases at J, with 11 bases between the two ends. Germline CDR1 reads SGDLS; CDR2 reads YYNGEE. This CDR3 region has 11 residues. CDR3 DNA: TGTGCCAGCAGGAAGGATGGAAGCTACACCTTC. It codes for CASRKDGSYTF. Together with reference TRBV9 and TRBJ1-2, the CDR3 gives the full variable domain: DSGVTQTPKHLITATGQRVTLRCSPRSGDLSVYWYQQSLDQGLQFLIQYYNGEERAKGNILERFSAQQFPDLHSELNLSSLELGDSALYFCASRKDGSYTFGSGTRLTVV.

Concerning this clone itself: At one end the junction does not follow the germline gene, possibly because of a read error. The chain has TRBV27 and TRBJ2-6; 9 nucleotides agree with TRBD1. This CDR3 has 19 amino acids. Germline CDR1 MNHEY, CDR2 SMNVEV (reference sequence). The CDR3 nucleotides are TGTGCCAGCACCAAGTACCCCGGGACAGGGCGCTCTGGGGCCAACGTCCTGATTTTC. Translation: CASTKYPGTGRSGANVLIF.

The genes are TRBV9 and TRBJ2-3; the D gene is possibly TRBD1 (7 bases). Trimming removed 4 bases at V and 3 bases at J, with 12 bases between. This CDR3 contains 14 residues. CDR1 and CDR2 from the germline V gene are SGDLS and YYNGEE. DNA for the CDR3: TGTGCCAGCAGCACCAGGGGGAGGACAGATACGCAGTATTTT. Protein product: CASSTRGRTDTQYF.

The chain couples TRBV5-1 to TRBJ2-2; TRBD1 matches at 8 bases. This CDR3 has 16 residues. Losses at the gene ends were 7 bases for V and 3 bases for J; bases not matched to a gene: 11. Germline loops: CDR1 SGHRS, CDR2 YFSETQ. CDR3 residues: CASLTLPGGDTGELFF. The CDR3 DNA is TGCGCCAGCTTAACCCTCCCAGGGGGCGACACCGGGGAGCTGTTTTTT.

The table lists this clone with a few counts. V usage is TRBV5-1 and J usage is TRBJ1-2; D perhaps matches TRBD1 (5 bases). CDR1 is SGHRS and CDR2 is YFSETQ in the germline V gene. The CDR3 runs 15 residues. V was shortened by 2 bases and J by 0 bases, with 11 bases between the two germline ends. The CDR3 DNA sequence: TGCGCCAGCAGCTTTGGCAGGGAGACTAACTATGGCTACACCTTC. It encodes CASSFGRETNYGYTF.

This clone came up once. The rearrangement uses TRBV4-2 and TRBJ2-6; the match to TRBD1 covers 7 bases. The CDR3 has 19 residues. From germline, CDR1 is LGHNA and CDR2 YNFKEQ. Unmatched junction bases numbered 9, after V lost 1 base and J lost 0 bases. This CDR3 is CASSQAHRGQFSGANVLTF. The CDR3, as DNA: TGTGCCAGCAGCCAAGCCCATCGGGGACAGTTCTCTGGGGCCAACGTCCTGACTTTC.

This rearrangement joins TRBV7-2 to TRBJ2-5; the D is unclear. Trimming removed 3 bases from V and 0 bases from J, with 5 bases in between. This CDR3 has 13 residues. The germline V gene encodes CDR1 SGHTA and CDR2 FQGNSA. This chain's CDR3 is CASSFTNQETQYF. CDR3 in DNA: TGTGCCAGCAGCTTTACCAACCAAGAGACCCAGTACTTC.

This chain uses TRBV9 with TRBJ2-2, with unresolved D. The CDR3 length is 14 residues. The ends were cut back, 0 bases at V and 3 bases at J, with 6 bases in the middle. From germline, CDR1 is SGDLS and CDR2 YYNGEE. This CDR3 reads CASSVGGYTGELFF. The CDR3 DNA reads as TGTGCCAGCAGCGTAGGTGGTTACACCGGGGAGCTGTTTTTT.

The chain is built from TRBV9 and TRBJ2-1, with 8 bases that match TRBD1. The CDR3 contains 15 residues. The V gene's germline CDR1 is SGDLS and CDR2 YYNGEE. Unmatched junction bases numbered 10, after V lost 2 bases and J lost 9 bases. The CDR3 sequence: CASSVTGTGGFEQFF. For the CDR3, the DNA is TGTGCCAGCAGCGTGACCGGGACAGGAGGTTTTGAGCAGTTCTTC.

A single count supports this clone. The genes are TRBV9 and TRBJ2-2, with 8 bases aligning to TRBD1. V trimming: 0 bases; J trimming: 8 bases; junction bases outside the gene matches: 3. The CDR3 has 14 amino acids. Germline V gene sequence: CDR1 SGDLS, CDR2 YYNGEE. CDR3 protein: CASSVVGQGGELFF. For the CDR3, the DNA is TGTGCCAGCAGCGTAGTTGGACAGGGAGGGGAGCTGTTTTTT.

V is TRBV5-1 and J is TRBJ2-5; 9 positions match TRBD1. Trimming at V came to 3 bases and at J to 4 bases, leaving 1 base not matched to a gene. The CDR3 covers 13 residues. Per the germline V gene, CDR1 is SGHRS and CDR2 is YFSETQ. For the CDR3, the DNA is TGCGCCAGCAGCTACAGGGGGCTAGAGACCCAGTACTTC. Its protein product is CASSYRGLETQYF.

V gene TRBV15 combines with J gene TRBJ2-1, with D uncertain. The CDR3 extends over 13 amino acids. Germline V lookup: CDR1 LNHNV, CDR2 YYDKDF (reference sequence). Trimming removed 0 bases at V and 10 bases at J, with 10 bases between. Here the CDR3 DNA reads TGTGCCACCAGCAGAGATCTTGCCAGGGAGCAGTTCTTC. Residues: CATSRDLAREQFF.

The CDR3 is CASSPRVPFYEQYF. The CDR3 bases are TGTGCCAGCAGCCCCCGGGTCCCTTTCTACGAGCAGTACTTC. The gene calls are TRBV7-2 and TRBJ2-7; D ambiguous. CDR1 is SGHTA, CDR2 FQGNSA, per germline. V shed 5 bases and J shed 3 bases, with 14 bases lying between them. The CDR3 is 14 amino acids.

CDR3 loop: CASSSTLGGAFYEQYF. The CDR3 coding sequence is TGTGCCAGCAGTTCCACCTTAGGGGGCGCATTCTACGAGCAGTACTTC. This sequence joins TRBV6-5 and TRBJ2-7; TRBD1 matches at 7 bases. This CDR3 has 16 amino acids. CDR1 is MNHEY and CDR2 is SVGAGI in the germline V gene. The J segment lost 3 bases and the V segment lost 4 bases, leaving 12 bases of the junction unmatched.

V gene TRBV4-3 combines with J gene TRBJ1-3; D is perhaps TRBD1 (5 bases). Germline V gene sequence: CDR1 LGHNA, CDR2 YSLEER. The CDR3 length is 14 residues. The germline V and J ends were trimmed by 1 base and 2 bases, with 6 bases remaining between them. CDR3 amino acids: CASSQVTAGNTIYF. The CDR3 bases are TGCGCCAGCAGCCAAGTGACAGCTGGAAACACCATATATTTT.

The chain combines TRBV28 with TRBJ1-2; D unresolved. The germline V and J ends were trimmed by 3 bases and 4 bases, with 12 bases remaining between them. The CDR3 spans 14 residues. Germline V gene data show CDR1 as MDHEN and CDR2 as SYDVKM. The DNA of the CDR3 is TGTGCCAGCAGTTTTCTGGCGGTCCCCTATGGCTACACCTTC. This translates into CASSFLAVPYGYTF.

The chain uses TRBV4-3 and TRBJ1-1; D gene uncertain. There are 14 residues in the CDR3. Trimming removed 0 bases from V and 1 base from J, with 6 bases in between. Germline CDR1 reads LGHNA; CDR2 reads YSLEER. The CDR3 protein is CASSQDRQNTEAFF. The CDR3 nucleotides are TGCGCCAGCAGCCAAGATCGACAGAACACTGAAGCTTTCTTT.

V usage is TRBV2 and J usage is TRBJ2-7; D is ambiguous. The germline V gene encodes CDR1 SNHLY and CDR2 FYNNEI. V lost 7 bases, J lost 4 bases, and 14 bases lay in between. The CDR3 runs 13 residues. The chain's CDR3 is CASKETEAYEQYF. The CDR3 nucleotides read TGTGCCAGCAAAGAGACTGAAGCGTACGAGCAGTACTTC.

This chain uses TRBV9 with TRBJ2-3; a weak D match, TRBD1 (6 bases). Germline V lookup: CDR1 SGDLS, CDR2 YYNGEE. V shed 3 bases and J shed 6 bases, with 17 bases lying between them. This CDR3 is built from 15 residues. The CDR3 region is CASSDSRGLRDTQYF. CDR3 in DNA: TGTGCCAGCAGCGATTCCAGGGGATTGAGGGATACGCAGTATTTT.

The chain has TRBV7-2 and TRBJ2-3; no reliable D call. Trimming cost V 2 bases and J 4 bases, with 16 bases left between them. This CDR3 region has 16 residues. CDR1 is SGHTA and CDR2 is FQGNSA in the germline V gene. CDR3 coding DNA: TGTGCCAGCAGCTTATCTCGTCCGGGCGCCGCAGATACGCAGTATTTT. Its translation: CASSLSRPGAADTQYF.

V is TRBV2 and J is TRBJ1-3, with a tentative D call TRBD1 (5 bases). The CDR3 spans 15 residues. Germline CDR1 SNHLY, CDR2 FYNNEI. Trimming pared 2 bases from V and 1 base from J, leaving 9 bases between. The CDR3 DNA is TGTGCCAGCAGTGAACAGGGCGGGTCTGGAAACACCATATATTTT. Translation gives CASSEQGGSGNTIYF.

This chain connects TRBV9 to TRBJ2-1, with 10 bases fitting TRBD1. This CDR3 spans 17 amino acids. From germline, CDR1 is SGDLS and CDR2 YYNGEE. V gave up 1 base and J gave up 2 bases; unmatched junction bases: 6. The CDR3 DNA sequence: TGTGCCAGCAGCGTAAGGGACAGGGGAAACCCCTACAATGAGCAGTTCTTC. The encoded protein is CASSVRDRGNPYNEQFF.

The chain recombines TRBV12-5 with TRBJ2-3; a possible D gene is TRBD1 (5 bases). V lost 0 bases and J 1 base, leaving 8 bases between the germline ends. CDR3 size: 15 residues. Germline V gene lookup returns CDR1 LGHNT and CDR2 FRNRAP. CDR3 in DNA: TGTGCTAGTGGTTTGGTATCCAGGGGCACAGATACGCAGTATTTT. Residues: CASGLVSRGTDTQYF.